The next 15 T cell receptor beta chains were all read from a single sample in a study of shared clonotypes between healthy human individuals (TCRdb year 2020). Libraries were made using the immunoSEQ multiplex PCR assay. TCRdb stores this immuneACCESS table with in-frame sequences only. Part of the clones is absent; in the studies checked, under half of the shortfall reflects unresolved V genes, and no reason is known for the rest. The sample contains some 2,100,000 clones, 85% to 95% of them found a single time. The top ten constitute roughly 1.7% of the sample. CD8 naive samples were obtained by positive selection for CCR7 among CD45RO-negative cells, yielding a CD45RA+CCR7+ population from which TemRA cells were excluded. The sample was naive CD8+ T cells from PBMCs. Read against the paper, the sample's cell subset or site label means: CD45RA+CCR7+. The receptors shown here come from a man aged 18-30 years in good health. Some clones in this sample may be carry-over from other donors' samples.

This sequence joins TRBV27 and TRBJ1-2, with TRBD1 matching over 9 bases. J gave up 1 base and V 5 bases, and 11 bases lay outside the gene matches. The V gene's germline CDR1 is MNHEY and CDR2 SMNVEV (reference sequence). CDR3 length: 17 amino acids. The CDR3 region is CASSGGTGNTFNYGYTF. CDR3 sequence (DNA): TGTGCCAGCAGTGGGGGGACAGGGAACACCTTTAACTATGGCTACACCTTC.

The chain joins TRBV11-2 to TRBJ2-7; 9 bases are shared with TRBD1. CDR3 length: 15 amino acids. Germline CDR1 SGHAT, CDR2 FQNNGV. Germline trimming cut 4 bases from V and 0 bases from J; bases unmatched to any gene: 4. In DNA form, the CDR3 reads TGTGCCAGCAGCTCCGGGACAGGGAACTCCTACGAGCAGTACTTC. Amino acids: CASSSGTGNSYEQYF.

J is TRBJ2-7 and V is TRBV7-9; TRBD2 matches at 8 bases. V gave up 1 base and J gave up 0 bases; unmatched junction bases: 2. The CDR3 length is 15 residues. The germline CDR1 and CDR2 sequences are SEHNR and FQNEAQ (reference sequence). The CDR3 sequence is CASSLGREASYEQYF. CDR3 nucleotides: TGTGCCAGCAGCTTAGGGCGGGAGGCCTCCTACGAGCAGTACTTC. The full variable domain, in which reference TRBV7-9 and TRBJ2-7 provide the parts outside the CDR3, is DTGVSQNPRHKITKRGQNVTFRCDPISEHNRLYWYRQTLGQGPEFLTYFQNEAQLEKSRLLSDRFSAERPKGSFSTLEIQRTEQGDSAMYLCASSLGREASYEQYFGPGTRLTVT.

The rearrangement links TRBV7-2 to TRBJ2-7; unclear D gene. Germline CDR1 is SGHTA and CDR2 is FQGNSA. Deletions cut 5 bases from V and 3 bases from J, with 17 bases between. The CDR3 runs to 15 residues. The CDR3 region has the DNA TGTGCCAGCAGCACCCGGACCCTGCCCCACTACGAGCAGTACTTC. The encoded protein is CASSTRTLPHYEQYF.

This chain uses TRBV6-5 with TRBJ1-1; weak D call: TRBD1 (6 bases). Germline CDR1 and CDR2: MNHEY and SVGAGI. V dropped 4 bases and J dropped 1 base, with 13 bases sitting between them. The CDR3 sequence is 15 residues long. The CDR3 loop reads CASSSVGHKNTEAFF. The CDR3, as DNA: TGTGCCAGCAGTTCTGTGGGACACAAGAACACTGAAGCTTTCTTT.

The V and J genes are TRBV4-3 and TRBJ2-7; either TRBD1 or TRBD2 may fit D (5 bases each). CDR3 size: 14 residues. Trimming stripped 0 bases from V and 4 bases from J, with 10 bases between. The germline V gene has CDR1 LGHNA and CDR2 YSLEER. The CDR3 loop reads CASSQDRWGYEQYF. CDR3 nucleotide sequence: TGCGCCAGCAGCCAAGACAGGTGGGGGTACGAGCAGTACTTC.

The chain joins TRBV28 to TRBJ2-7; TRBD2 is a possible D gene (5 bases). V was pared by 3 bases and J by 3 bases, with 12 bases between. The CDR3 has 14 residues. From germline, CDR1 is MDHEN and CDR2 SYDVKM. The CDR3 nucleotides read TGTGCCAGCAGTTTCGGGGAGCGGATCTACGAGCAGTACTTC. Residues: CASSFGERIYEQYF.

The CDR3 loop reads CASSVPGTGRVTDTQYF. In nucleotides, the CDR3 is TGCGCCAGCAGCGTACCAGGGACAGGGAGAGTGACAGATACGCAGTATTTT. The chain is built from TRBV5-1 and TRBJ2-3, with 9 positions matching TRBD1. Germline-derived CDR1 and CDR2 are SGHRS and YFSETQ. The junction had 12 bases not matched to a gene; V was cut back by 4 bases and J by 3 bases. This CDR3 contains 17 residues.

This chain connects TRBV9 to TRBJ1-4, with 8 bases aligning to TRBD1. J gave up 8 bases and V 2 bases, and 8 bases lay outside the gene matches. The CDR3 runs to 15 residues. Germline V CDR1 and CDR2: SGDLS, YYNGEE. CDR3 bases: TGTGCCAGCAGCGTGGCCGGGACAGGAGACGAAAAACTGTTTTTT. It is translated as CASSVAGTGDEKLFF.

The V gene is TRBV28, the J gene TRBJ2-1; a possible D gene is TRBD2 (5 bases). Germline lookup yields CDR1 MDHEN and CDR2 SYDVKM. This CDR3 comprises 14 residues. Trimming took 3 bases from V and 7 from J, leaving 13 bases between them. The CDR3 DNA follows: TGTGCCAGCAGTTTGTTAATGCTAGCAAATGAGCAGTTCTTC. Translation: CASSLLMLANEQFF.

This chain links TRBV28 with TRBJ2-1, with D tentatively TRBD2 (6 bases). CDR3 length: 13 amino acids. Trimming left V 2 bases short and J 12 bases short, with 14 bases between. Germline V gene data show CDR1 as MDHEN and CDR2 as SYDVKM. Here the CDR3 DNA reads TGTGCCAGCAGTTTACCGGAGGGCGATTGGCAGTTCTTC. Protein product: CASSLPEGDWQFF. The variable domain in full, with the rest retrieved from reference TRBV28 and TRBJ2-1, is DVKVTQSSRYLVKRTGEKVFLECVQDMDHENMFWYRQDPGLGLRLIYFSYDVKMKEKGDIPEGYSVSREKKERFSLILESASTNQTSMYLCASSLPEGDWQFFGPGTRLTVL.

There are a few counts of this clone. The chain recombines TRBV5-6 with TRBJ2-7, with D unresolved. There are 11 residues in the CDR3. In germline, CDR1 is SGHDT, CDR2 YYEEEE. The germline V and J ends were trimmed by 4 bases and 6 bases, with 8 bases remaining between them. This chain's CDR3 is CASSRPSEQYF. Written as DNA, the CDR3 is TGTGCCAGCAGCCGACCTAGCGAGCAGTACTTC.

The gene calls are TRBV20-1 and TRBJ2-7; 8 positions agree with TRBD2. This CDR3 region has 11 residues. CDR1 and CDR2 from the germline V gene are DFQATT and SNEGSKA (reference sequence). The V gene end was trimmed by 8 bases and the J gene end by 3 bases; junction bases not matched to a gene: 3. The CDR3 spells CSTREGYEQYF. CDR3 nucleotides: TGCAGTACCCGGGAGGGCTACGAGCAGTACTTC.

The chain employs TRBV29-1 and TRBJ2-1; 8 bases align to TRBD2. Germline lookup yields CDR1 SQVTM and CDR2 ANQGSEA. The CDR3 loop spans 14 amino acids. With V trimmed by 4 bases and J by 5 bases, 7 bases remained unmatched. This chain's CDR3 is CSVVLGTSNNEQFF. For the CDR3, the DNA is TGCAGCGTTGTCCTGGGGACTAGTAACAATGAGCAGTTCTTC.

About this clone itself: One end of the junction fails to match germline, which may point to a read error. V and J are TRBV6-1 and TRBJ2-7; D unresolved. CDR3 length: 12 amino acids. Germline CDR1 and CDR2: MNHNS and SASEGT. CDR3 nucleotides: TGTGCCAGCAGCGGCCTCCCCTCGGGCCTCTTTTTC. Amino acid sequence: CASSGLPSGLFF.